These 30 T cell receptor beta chains came from one sample sequenced in a study of T cells in Graves' hyperthyroidism and ophthalmopathy. Regions amplified from RNA transcripts were the TCR beta CDR3 regions. RT-PCR in the first round (using the HTBI primer set) targeted the TCR CDR3. TCRdb analysed the multiplex PCR reads with MiXCR anew, one entry per CDR3 protein. The sample contains roughly 720,000 distinct CDR3 sequences, approximately 15% of which appear only once. Source material: blood. The receptors derive from a man in his fifties with Graves' hyperthyroidism.

A single count supports this clonotype. This sequence joins TRBV6-2 or TRBV6-3 and TRBJ2-7; 11 bases align to TRBD1. V lost 6 bases, J lost 6 bases, and 7 bases stayed unmatched. Germline loops: CDR1 MNHEY, CDR2 SVGEGT. The CDR3 consists of 14 residues. The CDR3 sequence: CASSDRDRGSEQYF. In DNA, the CDR3 is TGTGCCAGCAGCGACCGGGACAGGGGGTCCGAGCAGTACTTC.

This clonotype was recorded a few times. This chain uses TRBV3-1 with TRBJ2-1; D ambiguous. The germline CDR1 and CDR2 sequences are LGHDT and YNNKEL (reference sequence). The CDR3 covers 13 residues. Trimming removed 1 base at V and 5 bases at J, with 6 bases between. Written as DNA, the CDR3 is TGTGCCAGCAGCCAAGTTGATAACAATGAGCAGTTCTTC. Its translation: CASSQVDNNEQFF.

This clonotype was seen repeatedly, ten times or more. V gene TRBV19 combines with J gene TRBJ2-5; D gene unclear. CDR1 is LNHDA, CDR2 SQIVND, per germline (reference sequence). V lost 2 bases to trimming and J lost 1 base, with 14 bases between them. The CDR3 is made up of 16 amino acids. The CDR3 is CASSILDSSPQETQYF. The CDR3 DNA reads as TGTGCCAGTAGTATATTAGACTCCAGCCCCCAAGAGACCCAGTACTTC.

This chain uses TRBV7-2 with TRBJ2-7, with TRBD2 matching over 10 bases. The CDR3 runs 16 residues. Per the germline V gene, CDR1 is SGHTA and CDR2 is FQGNSA. V was pared by 5 bases and J by 2 bases, with 9 bases of the junction left unmatched. CDR3 sequence: CASSLILAGGAYEQYF. The CDR3 nucleotides read TGTGCCAGCAGCCTAATCTTAGCGGGGGGAGCCTACGAGCAGTACTTC.

The chain uses TRBV6-2 or TRBV6-3 and TRBJ1-2; 8 positions agree with TRBD1. After removal of 6 bases from V and 1 base from J, the junction contained 4 bases not matched to a gene. This CDR3 has 14 amino acids. The germline V gene encodes CDR1 MNHEY and CDR2 SVGEGT. CDR3 residues: CASSDRGVNYGYTF. CDR3 coding DNA: TGTGCCAGCAGCGACAGGGGAGTTAACTATGGCTACACCTTC.

The V and J genes are TRBV10-3 and TRBJ2-5, with 10 bases that match TRBD2. The germline gives CDR1 ENHRY, CDR2 SYGVKD. CDR3 length: 16 residues. With V trimmed by 4 bases and J by 7 bases, 12 bases remained unmatched. The CDR3 sequence is CAISGVSSGRGVTQYF. As DNA, the CDR3 is TGTGCCATCAGTGGGGTGTCTAGCGGGAGAGGAGTGACCCAGTACTTC.

Comments on this clonotype: This could be a read error, since a much larger clone is one nucleotide away. This chain joins TRBV28 and TRBJ1-5; D unresolved. Germline V lookup: CDR1 MDHEN, CDR2 SYDVKM. CDR3 length equals 13 residues. The CDR3 bases are TGTGCCAGCAATCATGGTTACGTGCAGCCCCAGCGTTTT. Its translation is CASNHGYVQPQRF.

This clonotype was observed at least ten times. This rearrangement joins TRBV18 to TRBJ2-7; D remains ambiguous. Germline V gene data show CDR1 as KGHSH and CDR2 as LQKENI. The CDR3 has 11 residues. V was trimmed by 5 bases and J by 3 bases, leaving 5 bases between them. CDR3 sequence reads: CASSKDYEQYF. As DNA, the CDR3 is TGTGCCAGCTCAAAGGACTACGAGCAGTACTTC.

This chain links TRBV13 with TRBJ2-7, with 9 bases aligning to TRBD2. Trimming removed 3 bases from V and 6 bases from J; junction bases left unmatched: 12. The CDR3 runs to 16 residues. The V gene's germline CDR1 is PRHDT and CDR2 FYEKMQ (reference sequence). CDR3 residues: CASSLGASGIPREQYF. For the CDR3, the DNA is TGTGCCAGCAGCTTGGGAGCTAGCGGGATCCCTCGCGAGCAGTACTTC.

A few counts support this clonotype. The junction does not match germline at one end; this may be a read error. J is TRBJ2-2 and V is TRBV9; 11 positions match TRBD2. There are 16 residues in the CDR3. CDR1 is SGDLS and CDR2 is YYNGEE in the germline V gene. CDR3 loop: CASSVGTSGDTGELFF. The DNA for the CDR3 is TGTGCCAGCAGCGTCGGGACTAGCGGAGACACCGGGGAGTTGTTTTTT.

Only one count was recorded for this clonotype. The rearrangement links TRBV5-1 to TRBJ2-1; the match to TRBD2 covers 9 bases. Germline trimming cut 4 bases from V and 5 bases from J; bases unmatched to any gene: 7. Germline V CDR1 and CDR2: SGHRS, YFSETQ. The CDR3 sequence is 15 residues long. CDR3 protein: CASSPLAGKDNEQFF. The CDR3, as DNA: TGCGCCAGCAGCCCCCTAGCGGGAAAGGACAATGAGCAGTTCTTC. Filled out from reference TRBV5-1 and TRBJ2-1, the complete variable domain reads KAGVTQTPRYLIKTRGQQVTLSCSPISGHRSVSWYQQTPGQGLQFLFEYFSETQRNKGNFPGRFSGRQFSNSRSEMNVSTLELGDSALYLCASSPLAGKDNEQFFGPGTRLTVL.

The chain is built from TRBV5-1 and TRBJ2-5; maybe TRBD1 (6 bases). Germline loops: CDR1 SGHRS, CDR2 YFSETQ. V lost 2 bases and J lost 4, with 12 bases in between. The CDR3 totals 14 residues. DNA for the CDR3: TGCGCCAGCAGCTTAGGGGGATTTGGAGAGACCCAGTACTTC. Residues: CASSLGGFGETQYF.

The V gene is TRBV5-1, the J gene TRBJ2-2, with 10 bases lining up with TRBD2. Looked up from germline, CDR1 is SGHRS and CDR2 is YFSETQ. The CDR3 has 15 residues. V shed 4 bases, J shed 6 bases, and the junction held 6 bases outside the gene matches. The CDR3 region is CASSQLAGDAGELFF. DNA of the CDR3: TGCGCCAGCAGCCAGCTAGCGGGAGATGCCGGGGAGCTGTTTTTT.

This clonotype was observed many times. The chain has TRBV28 and TRBJ2-3, with 13 bases matching TRBD2. Germline CDR1 and CDR2: MDHEN and SYDVKM. The CDR3 consists of 16 residues. The J segment lost 2 bases and the V segment lost 8 bases, leaving 7 bases of the junction unmatched. CDR3 DNA: TGTGCCAGCCCCCCGGGACTAGCGGGGATCACAGATACGCAGTATTTT. It codes for CASPPGLAGITDTQYF.

This clonotype has only one observation. This chain links TRBV6-1 with TRBJ1-6; 8 bases align to TRBD1. CDR1 MNHNS and CDR2 SASEGT come from the germline V gene. CDR3 length: 16 residues. The V and J ends lost 6 bases and 2 bases, in that order; junction bases with no gene match: 6. CDR3 residues: CASRPTGETYNSPLHF. The CDR3 DNA reads TGTGCCAGCAGACCGACAGGGGAAACCTATAATTCACCCCTCCACTTT.

This rearrangement joins TRBV20-1 to TRBJ1-1; D not resolved. V was pared by 2 bases and J by 0 bases, with 7 bases between. CDR3 length: 13 residues. Germline CDR1 and CDR2: DFQATT and SNEGSKA (reference sequence). This CDR3 is CSARRTMNTEAFF. CDR3 DNA: TGCAGTGCTAGAAGGACCATGAACACTGAAGCTTTCTTT.

Ten or more counts support this clonotype. The V gene is TRBV7-9, the J gene TRBJ1-2, with D unclear. The CDR3 runs 14 residues. The germline V and J ends were trimmed by 1 base and 3 bases, with 9 bases remaining between them. The germline V gene has CDR1 SEHNR and CDR2 FQNEAQ (reference sequence). The CDR3 is CASSLGWTDYGYTF. The CDR3 DNA sequence: TGTGCCAGCAGCTTAGGTTGGACGGACTATGGCTACACCTTC.

This clonotype was counted at least ten times. The J gene is TRBJ2-5, the V gene TRBV28; maybe TRBD2 (5 bases). This CDR3 is 16 amino acids long. Germline V gives CDR1 MDHEN, CDR2 SYDVKM. V lost 1 base and J lost 2, with 14 bases in between. This CDR3 reads CASSLSSAREQETQYF. Here the CDR3 DNA reads TGTGCCAGCAGTTTATCGAGCGCGAGGGAACAAGAGACCCAGTACTTC.

This clonotype was counted many times. The chain has TRBV7-9 and TRBJ2-7; D remains unclear. Germline CDR1 and CDR2: SEHNR and FQNEAQ (reference sequence). CDR3 length: 12 amino acids. V was cut by 5 bases and J by 4 bases, with 9 bases left in between. This CDR3 is CASSPDLYEQYF. Written as DNA, the CDR3 is TGTGCCAGCAGCCCCGACCTGTACGAGCAGTACTTC. The full variable domain, with the rest looked up from reference TRBV7-9 and TRBJ2-7, is DTGVSQNPRHKITKRGQNVTFRCDPISEHNRLYWYRQTLGQGPEFLTYFQNEAQLEKSRLLSDRFSAERPKGSFSTLEIQRTEQGDSAMYLCASSPDLYEQYFGPGTRLTVT.

The chain employs TRBV28 and TRBJ1-2; 10 bases line up with TRBD1. The germline V gene has CDR1 MDHEN and CDR2 SYDVKM. V lost 8 bases and J lost 1; bases outside the gene matches: 7. The CDR3 spans 15 residues. For the CDR3, the DNA is TGTGCCAGCCTAACCCGGGACAGGGGTAACTATGGCTACACCTTC. Its protein product is CASLTRDRGNYGYTF.

This chain uses TRBV20-1 with TRBJ2-7; the D is unclear. The CDR3 spans 13 residues. Deletions cut 1 base from V and 2 bases from J, with 9 bases between. Germline loops: CDR1 DFQATT, CDR2 SNEGSKA (reference sequence). The CDR3, as DNA: TGCAGTGCTAGAGCGAGTGCGACCTACGAGCAGTACTTC. Encoded protein: CSARASATYEQYF.

Turning to this clonotype: Possible read error: a much larger clone is one base away. This chain links TRBV9 with TRBJ2-2; 8 bases agree with TRBD2. Germline-derived CDR1 and CDR2 are SGDLS and YYNGEE. Trimming took 4 bases from V and 3 from J; bases not matched to a gene: 5. The length of the CDR3 is 15 residues. For the CDR3, the DNA is TGTGCCAGCAGCAGGACTAGCAGGGACACCGGGGAGCTGTTTTTT. It yields the protein CASSRTSRDTGELFF. The entire variable domain, with the rest obtained from reference TRBV9 and TRBJ2-2, is as follows: DSGVTQTPKHLITATGQRVTLRCSPRSGDLSVYWYQQSLDQGLQFLIQYYNGEERAKGNILERFSAQQFPDLHSELNLSSLELGDSALYFCASSRTSRDTGELFFGEGSRLTVL.

This clonotype showed up many times. The chain couples TRBV20-1 to TRBJ2-4; the match to TRBD2 covers 11 bases. CDR3 length equals 18 residues. The germline V gene encodes CDR1 DFQATT and CDR2 SNEGSKA (reference sequence). The V gene end was trimmed by 0 bases and the J gene end by 6 bases; junction bases not matched to a gene: 13. This CDR3 is CSARDGGLAGGFGNIQYF. The CDR3, as DNA: TGCAGTGCTAGAGATGGGGGGCTAGCGGGAGGATTTGGAAACATTCAGTACTTC.

This clonotype was counted a few times. The chain carries TRBV5-1 and TRBJ2-5; D is uncertain. CDR1 is SGHRS and CDR2 is YFSETQ in the germline V gene. The CDR3 has 13 amino acids. Trimming cost V 0 bases and J 3 bases, with 6 bases left between them. CDR3 in DNA: TGCGCCAGCAGCTTGGAGGCGGAAGAGACCCAGTACTTC. Protein product: CASSLEAEETQYF.

The chain couples TRBV24-1 to TRBJ2-1; D not resolved. This CDR3 comprises 12 residues. The ends were cut back, 8 bases at V and 3 bases at J, with 7 bases in the middle. Germline loops: CDR1 KGHDR, CDR2 SFDVKD. The CDR3 region is CATMADYNEQFF. The CDR3 region has the DNA TGTGCCACCATGGCGGACTACAATGAGCAGTTCTTC.

The chain recombines TRBV7-2 with TRBJ2-1, with TRBD1 identical over 9 bases. The germline CDR1 and CDR2 sequences are SGHTA and FQGNSA. CDR3 size: 17 residues. The J segment lost 7 bases and the V segment lost 6 bases, leaving 16 bases of the junction unmatched. The CDR3 sequence is CASRPPTATGGGNEQFF. The CDR3 DNA reads TGTGCCAGCAGGCCCCCCACGGCGACAGGGGGGGGGAATGAGCAGTTCTTC.

This clonotype was seen only a few times. CDR3 protein: CASSPLAGVVYNEQFF. DNA of the CDR3: TGTGCCAGCAGTCCCCTAGCGGGAGTTGTCTACAATGAGCAGTTCTTC. The chain combines TRBV25-1 with TRBJ2-1; 10 bases map to TRBD2. Per germline, CDR1 MGHDK and CDR2 SYGVNS. The trim removed 5 bases at V and 3 bases at J, leaving 7 bases unmatched. CDR3 size: 16 residues.

This clonotype was picked up one time. A much larger clonotype is one base distant, so this may be a read error. As the CDR3 is not closed by the conserved phenylalanine or tryptophan, this likely results from a read error. The rearrangement joins TRBV30 to TRBJ2-7, with no clear D. The CDR3 extends over 13 amino acids. Trimming removed 0 bases at V and 2 bases at J, with 8 bases between. Looked up from germline, CDR1 is GTSNPN and CDR2 is SVGIG (reference sequence). The CDR3 DNA is TGTGCCTGGAGTGTACGCACAACCTACGAGCAGTACTCC. Translated: CAWSVRTTYEQYS.

In this sample, this clonotype turned up many times. V is TRBV12-3 or TRBV12-4 and J is TRBJ2-6; D gene uncertain. The CDR3 has 15 amino acids. The V end was cut by 2 bases, the J end by 4 bases, with 9 bases between. The CDR3 bases are TGTGCCAGCAGTTTATTCGGTGCCGGGGCCAACGTCCTGACTTTC. It codes for CASSLFGAGANVLTF.

This clonotype was detected only a few times. The rearrangement joins TRBV6-1 to TRBJ2-7, with TRBD1 matching 7 bases. This CDR3 spans 12 amino acids. After removal of 8 bases from V and 4 bases from J, the junction contained 5 bases not matched to a gene. Germline V gives CDR1 MNHNS, CDR2 SASEGT. CDR3 bases: TGTGCCAGCTATTCAGGGGGTTACGAGCAGTACTTC. This encodes CASYSGGYEQYF.